Listed below are T cell receptor beta chains from one sample, sequenced in a study of beta chain features in type 1 diabetes. The data were produced by immunoSEQ multiplex PCR, yet TCRdb's version contains in-frame clones alone and is incomplete. The sample includes 200,000 to 250,000 clones, about 14% of them seen just once. The specimen sequenced was naive CD4+ T cells from blood. All receptors derive from a man younger than 45 with type 1 diabetes. Both conserved end residues are part of each CDR3. The order of the fields is clone size, J gene, V gene, D gene, CDR3 DNA, CDR3 protein. A D gene is named only where the DNA matches it firmly. Expanded clones are given a class, and other clones once, few, many or no size at all.

abundance: .; j_gene: TRBJ1-2; v_gene: TRBV18; d_gene: .; CDR3nt: TGTGCCAGCTCACCACCGGGGGGAGACTACACCTTC; CDR3aa: CASSPPGGDYTF
abundance: few; j_gene: TRBJ2-5; v_gene: TRBV18; d_gene: TRBD1; CDR3nt: TGTGCCAGCTCACCGGGACAGGGGGAAGAGACCCAGTACTTC; CDR3aa: CASSPGQGEETQYF
abundance: few; j_gene: TRBJ1-4; v_gene: TRBV7-9; d_gene: .; CDR3nt: TGTGCCAGCAGCCTGAGAGGCGCAGAAAAACTGTTTTTT; CDR3aa: CASSLRGAEKLFF
abundance: once; j_gene: TRBJ1-1; v_gene: TRBV7-9; d_gene: .; CDR3nt: TGTGCCAGCAGCTTAGAAGGAAGCGGTATTGAAGCTTTCTTT; CDR3aa: CASSLEGSGIEAFF
abundance: few; j_gene: TRBJ1-2; v_gene: TRBV29-1; d_gene: TRBD1; CDR3nt: TGCAGCGTTGTGGACAGGGGGTCCGACGGCTACACCTTC; CDR3aa: CSVVDRGSDGYTF
abundance: .; j_gene: TRBJ2-6; v_gene: TRBV7-9; d_gene: .; CDR3nt: TGTGCCAGCAGCTTGTGGGCAGGGAGGAGAGCTGGGGCCAACGTCCTGACTTTC; CDR3aa: CASSLWAGRRAGANVLTF
abundance: .; j_gene: TRBJ2-7; v_gene: TRBV19; d_gene: .; CDR3nt: TGTGCCAGTAGTAAACCAGGGTTTTCCCACTACGAGCAGTACTTC; CDR3aa: CASSKPGFSHYEQYF
abundance: .; j_gene: TRBJ2-5; v_gene: TRBV30; d_gene: TRBD2; CDR3nt: TGTGCCTGGGCACCGGGACTAGCGGGAGAGGGAGAGACCCAGTACTTC; CDR3aa: CAWAPGLAGEGETQYF
abundance: .; j_gene: TRBJ1-3; v_gene: TRBV30; d_gene: TRBD1; CDR3nt: TGTGCCTGGAGGGACAGGTCCCTCTCTGGAAACACCATATATTTT; CDR3aa: CAWRDRSLSGNTIYF
abundance: few; j_gene: TRBJ2-7; v_gene: TRBV14; d_gene: .; CDR3nt: TGTGCCAGCAGCCAAGATGGCCTGTCCTACGAGCAGTACTTC; CDR3aa: CASSQDGLSYEQYF
abundance: few; j_gene: TRBJ1-6; v_gene: TRBV12-5; d_gene: .; CDR3nt: TGTGCTAGTGGTAGCGGGAGCCCTGCACCCCTCCACTTT; CDR3aa: CASGSGSPAPLHF
abundance: few; j_gene: TRBJ2-3; v_gene: TRBV7-2; d_gene: TRBD2; CDR3nt: TGTGCCAGCAGCTTCGGAGCGGGAGGAGGGGATACGCAGTATTTT; CDR3aa: CASSFGAGGGDTQYF
abundance: few; j_gene: TRBJ1-5; v_gene: TRBV7-2; d_gene: .; CDR3nt: TGTGCCAGCAGCCTAGACAGCCCCAATCAGCCCCAGCATTTT; CDR3aa: CASSLDSPNQPQHF
abundance: .; j_gene: TRBJ2-1; v_gene: TRBV19; d_gene: TRBD2; CDR3nt: TGTGCCAGTAGTAAATTAGCGGGAGGGGGCTACAATGAGCAGTTCTTC; CDR3aa: CASSKLAGGGYNEQFF
abundance: few; j_gene: TRBJ2-3; v_gene: TRBV5-4; d_gene: TRBD2; CDR3nt: TGTGCCAGCAGCCGGACTAGCGGGAACGCAGATACGCAGTATTTT; CDR3aa: CASSRTSGNADTQYF
abundance: .; j_gene: TRBJ1-1; v_gene: TRBV4-1; d_gene: .; CDR3nt: TGCGCCAGCAGCCAAGGGAGGGGCATGAACACTGAAGCTTTCTTT; CDR3aa: CASSQGRGMNTEAFF
abundance: few; j_gene: TRBJ2-3; v_gene: TRBV4-1; d_gene: TRBD1; CDR3nt: TGCGCCAGCAGCCAAACGTTTTGGACAGGGAGTACAGATACGCAGTATTTT; CDR3aa: CASSQTFWTGSTDTQYF
abundance: few; j_gene: TRBJ1-5; v_gene: TRBV11-2; d_gene: .; CDR3nt: TGTGCCAGCAGCTTAGACACAGGGAAACAGCCCCAGCATTTT; CDR3aa: CASSLDTGKQPQHF
abundance: few; j_gene: TRBJ1-1; v_gene: TRBV21-1; d_gene: .; CDR3nt: TGTGCCAGCAGCAAACCCGGAGAGGCTTTCTTT; CDR3aa: CASSKPGEAFF
abundance: .; j_gene: TRBJ2-7; v_gene: TRBV2; d_gene: .; CDR3nt: TGTGCCAGCATATCGACAGGAGCCTCCTACGAGCAGTACTTC; CDR3aa: CASISTGASYEQYF
abundance: .; j_gene: TRBJ2-3; v_gene: TRBV5-4; d_gene: TRBD2; CDR3nt: TGTGCCAGCAGCCGGGGACTAGCGGGAGCCCGAAGCACAGATACGCAGTATTTT; CDR3aa: CASSRGLAGARSTDTQYF
abundance: .; j_gene: TRBJ1-2; v_gene: TRBV18; d_gene: TRBD1; CDR3nt: TGTGCCAGCTCACCTCTACAGGGGGCTTATGGCTACACCTTC; CDR3aa: CASSPLQGAYGYTF
abundance: few; j_gene: TRBJ2-1; v_gene: TRBV6-5; d_gene: TRBD1; CDR3nt: TGTGCCAGCAGTGGCCGGGACAGGGGGCACAATGAGCAGTTCTTC; CDR3aa: CASSGRDRGHNEQFF
abundance: few; j_gene: TRBJ2-1; v_gene: TRBV19; d_gene: TRBD1; CDR3nt: TGTGCCAGTAGTATACCGGGACAGGGGGCGAGGAATGAGCAGTTCTTC; CDR3aa: CASSIPGQGARNEQFF
abundance: few; j_gene: TRBJ1-5; v_gene: TRBV12-5; d_gene: TRBD1; CDR3nt: TGTGCTAGTGGTTTAGACAGGGTAAATCAGCCCCAGCATTTT; CDR3aa: CASGLDRVNQPQHF
abundance: few; j_gene: TRBJ1-1; v_gene: TRBV18; d_gene: TRBD1; CDR3nt: TGTGCCAGCTCACCACGAGGACAGGGCGGCACTGAAGCTTTCTTT; CDR3aa: CASSPRGQGGTEAFF
abundance: .; j_gene: TRBJ2-6; v_gene: TRBV10-3; d_gene: .; CDR3nt: TGTGCCATCAGTGAGTCGGAGGCTGGGGCCAACGTCCTGACTTTC; CDR3aa: CAISESEAGANVLTF
abundance: .; j_gene: TRBJ2-3; v_gene: TRBV6-5; d_gene: TRBD2; CDR3nt: TGTGCCAGCAGTTCCGGGACTAGCGGGGGGGGAGATACGCAGTATTTT; CDR3aa: CASSSGTSGGGDTQYF
abundance: many; j_gene: TRBJ1-2; v_gene: TRBV23-1; d_gene: .; CDR3nt: TGCGCCAGCAGACGTATGGGAGGAAGGCGACTATATGGCTACACCTTC; CDR3aa: CASRRMGGRRLYGYTF
abundance: .; j_gene: TRBJ2-5; v_gene: TRBV5-4; d_gene: TRBD2; CDR3nt: TGTGCCAGCAGCGCTACACAGCGGGGGTCAGAGACCCAGTACTTC; CDR3aa: CASSATQRGSETQYF
abundance: few; j_gene: TRBJ1-1; v_gene: TRBV18; d_gene: TRBD1; CDR3nt: TGTGCCAGCTCACTCAAAGGGGGCGCGGGAACTGAAGCTTTCTTT; CDR3aa: CASSLKGGAGTEAFF
abundance: .; j_gene: TRBJ1-5; v_gene: TRBV30; d_gene: .; CDR3nt: TGTGCCTGGAGTGTAGGGGGGGCAAACAATCAGCCCCAGCATTTT; CDR3aa: CAWSVGGANNQPQHF
abundance: .; j_gene: TRBJ1-5; v_gene: TRBV7-2; d_gene: TRBD1; CDR3nt: TGTGCCAGCAGCTTGGGACAGGGGGCTAGGGGCAATCAGCCCCAGCATTTT; CDR3aa: CASSLGQGARGNQPQHF
abundance: .; j_gene: TRBJ2-2; v_gene: TRBV11-3; d_gene: .; CDR3nt: TGTGCCAGCAGCCCAGAGGGCGCCGGGGAGCTGTTTTTT; CDR3aa: CASSPEGAGELFF
abundance: .; j_gene: TRBJ1-2; v_gene: TRBV2; d_gene: .; CDR3nt: TGTGCCAGCAGCAGGGGCTATGGCTACACCTTC; CDR3aa: CASSRGYGYTF